This T cell receptor (beta chain) was obtained from a study of blood T cell repertoires in COVID-19. At the level of the study: From T cells, B-cell-depleted T cells, or PBMCs came the material, which was cDNA or gDNA.

The CDR3 loop spans 12 amino acids. V gave up 7 bases and J gave up 6 bases, with 12 bases separating them. Recruited during active infection, patients (from Seattle) were subsequently followed longitudinally. As processed by the authors: Reference gene primer amplification in the assay estimated nucleated cell counts. The table came from immunoSEQ multiplex PCR; TCRdb's copy has only in-frame clones and leaves some out. From that table come the V and J calls and clone size; the DNA was used to work out D and trimming. The sample has a few hundred thousand clones; over 85% are singletons. This clone was observed once.

The sequence was obtained from a woman in her 30s with COVID-19, enrolled during active disease. The chain couples TRBV12-3 or TRBV12-4 to TRBJ1-2; D is perhaps TRBD1 (6 bases). The sequencing sample was made of peripheral blood. CDR3 protein: CASTVQGNGYTF. The CDR3 bases are TGTGCCAGCACTGTACAGGGTAATGGCTACACCTTC.